The 32 T cell receptor beta chains in this list originate from one sample, sequenced in a study of breast tumors, draining lymph nodes, adjacent tissues. Samples came from axillary lymph nodes draining the breast cancer. MiXCR, applied by TCRdb to the multiplex PCR reads, yields one record per CDR3 protein. The data contain approximately 90,000 distinct CDR3 sequences, approximately 29% of them singletons. Sequenced input: axillary lymph node tissue. The receptors here all came from a female donor with breast cancer. Some clones in this sample may be carry-over from other donors' samples.

The V and J genes are TRBV10-3 and TRBJ2-5; 7 nucleotides match TRBD2. This CDR3 has 16 amino acids. Germline values: CDR1 ENHRY, CDR2 SYGVKD. V lost 3 bases to trimming and J lost 1 base; unmatched junction nucleotides: 8. This CDR3 reads CAISERSSGLQETQYF. The DNA of the CDR3 is TGTGCCATCAGTGAACGGTCTAGCGGCCTCCAAGAGACCCAGTACTTC.

This clonotype has a handful of counts. V gene TRBV5-5 combines with J gene TRBJ2-2, with D maybe TRBD2 (5 bases). Trimming took off 3 bases at V and 8 bases at J, with 14 bases between the two ends. Germline CDR1 reads SGHKS; CDR2 reads YYEKEE (reference sequence). This CDR3 spans 14 amino acids. This CDR3 is CASSSAGPWGELFF. In nucleotides, the CDR3 is TGTGCCAGCAGCTCTGCGGGCCCGTGGGGGGAGCTGTTTTTT.

This clonotype was observed many times. The chain joins TRBV7-9 to TRBJ1-2, with 9 bases lining up with TRBD1. The CDR3 is 17 residues long. CDR1 is SEHNR and CDR2 is FQNEAQ in the germline V gene (reference sequence). The J segment lost 7 bases and the V segment lost 2 bases, leaving 14 bases of the junction unmatched. In nucleotides, the CDR3 is TGTGCCAGCAGCTTAAGAAAGGGTGACAGGGGGGATCTTGGCTACACCTTC. Translation: CASSLRKGDRGDLGYTF.

In this sample, this clonotype turned up many times. The chain is built from TRBV7-2 and TRBJ2-4; 14 nucleotides agree with TRBD2. The V segment lost 3 bases and the J segment 8 bases; nucleotides outside the gene matches: 9. Germline CDR1 SGHTA, CDR2 FQGNSA. The CDR3 totals 17 residues. The CDR3 loop reads CASSFGPGLAGAHIQYF. CDR3 DNA: TGTGCCAGCAGCTTTGGACCGGGACTAGCGGGAGCACACATTCAGTACTTC.

In its sample, this clonotype was seen a few times. Given a much more abundant clone one base away, this may be a read error. This chain connects TRBV6-9 to TRBJ2-7; TRBD1 aligns across 9 bases. This CDR3 is 14 amino acids long. Germline values: CDR1 MNHGY, CDR2 SVAAGI. The CDR3 sequence is CAGRIQGAGYEQYF. The CDR3 DNA sequence: TGTGCCGGCAGGATACAGGGGGCCGGTTACGAGCAGTACTTC.

This clonotype was seen ten or more times. V is TRBV11-1 and J is TRBJ1-4; TRBD1 matches at 8 bases. The V segment lost 5 bases and the J segment 7 bases; nucleotides outside the gene matches: 6. Per germline, CDR1 SGHAT and CDR2 FQDESV (reference sequence). The CDR3 has 14 amino acids. CDR3 bases: TGTGCCAGCAGCGTCGACAGGGGAAGTGAAAAACTGTTTTTT. As protein: CASSVDRGSEKLFF.

This clonotype has at least ten counts. The V gene is TRBV4-2, the J gene TRBJ2-5; 8 nucleotides align to TRBD2. Germline CDR1 reads LGHNA; CDR2 reads YNFKEQ. This CDR3 contains 15 residues. The V segment lost 6 bases and the J segment 2 bases; nucleotides outside the gene matches: 8. The CDR3 nucleotides read TGTGCCAGCAGTAGAGCGGGAGAGGGTCAAGAGACCCAGTACTTC. This encodes CASSRAGEGQETQYF.

This clonotype was seen a handful of times. A single base separates this from a much larger clone, so it may be a read error. The rearrangement joins TRBV7-9 to TRBJ2-1, with D perhaps matching TRBD1 (6 bases). There are 16 residues in the CDR3. CDR1 is SEHNR and CDR2 is FQNEAQ in the germline V gene (reference sequence). The CDR3 reads CASSPGVGVSYDEQFF. The CDR3 DNA sequence: TGTGCCAGCAGCCCAGGGGTAGGGGTGTCCTACGATGAGCAGTTCTTC.

This clonotype was detected only a few times. Possible read error: a much larger clone is one base away. The V call is TRBV6-5, the J call TRBJ2-7, with 10 bases lining up with TRBD1. J gave up 10 bases and V 6 bases, and 6 bases lay outside the gene matches. Germline lookup yields CDR1 MNHEY and CDR2 SVGAGI. The CDR3 runs to 12 residues. CDR3 amino acids: CASSPGTGVQYF. In DNA, the CDR3 is TGTGCCAGCAGCCCCGGGACAGGGGTTCAGTACTTC.

On this clonotype itself: In this CDR3 the conserved last residue, phenylalanine or tryptophan, is missing, so a read error is likely. The chain is built from TRBV5-1 and TRBJ2-7, with D tentatively TRBD1 (6 bases). CDR3 length equals 16 residues. Looked up from germline, CDR1 is SGHRS and CDR2 is YFSETQ. The CDR3 sequence is CANSLAEGDPINEQYL. CDR3 DNA sequence: TGCGCCAACAGCTTGGCCGAGGGGGACCCTATAAACGAGCAGTACCTC.

This clonotype was counted many times. The genes are TRBV7-2 and TRBJ2-7; 7 bases fit TRBD2. From germline, CDR1 is SGHTA and CDR2 FQGNSA. V shed 8 bases and J 3 bases; nucleotides not matched to a gene: 10. The CDR3 sequence is 14 residues long. The CDR3 here is CASRTSVGDYEQYF. The DNA of the CDR3 is TGTGCCAGCCGGACTAGTGTGGGGGACTACGAGCAGTACTTC.

This clonotype was found many times. This chain joins TRBV5-1 and TRBJ2-7; 7 bases map to TRBD1. V lost 3 bases, J lost 1 base, and 4 bases stayed unmatched. CDR1 and CDR2 (germline): SGHRS, YFSETQ. The CDR3 has 14 amino acids. CDR3 coding DNA: TGCGCCAGCAGCTCGCCAGGGGGTTCCTACGAGCAGTACTTC. It codes for CASSSPGGSYEQYF.

In regard to this clonotype: Possible read error: a much larger clone is one base away. The CDR3 is CASSFAFLQGTGELFF. In nucleotides, the CDR3 is TGTGCCAGCAGTTTCGCGTTTCTACAGGGAACCGGGGAGCTGTTTTTT. V usage is TRBV12-3 or TRBV12-4 and J usage is TRBJ2-2; TRBD1 is a possible D gene (6 bases). V was cut by 3 bases and J by 5 bases, with 16 bases left in between. CDR3 length: 16 amino acids.

On this clonotype: Compared with germline, one end of the junction differs, possibly owing to a read error. This chain uses TRBV9 with TRBJ2-1; TRBD2 might be the D (5 bases). The CDR3 is made up of 17 amino acids. The germline V gene has CDR1 SGDLS and CDR2 YYNGEE. The CDR3 spells CASSLPQRLSSYTEQFF. Written as DNA, the CDR3 is TGTGCCAGCAGTTTGCCTCAGCGGCTCAGCTCCTACACTGAGCAGTTCTTC.

This clonotype came up many times. The rearrangement uses TRBV20-1 and TRBJ1-1, with D uncertain. The CDR3 is 13 amino acids. Germline CDR1 is DFQATT and CDR2 is SNEGSKA (reference sequence). Trimming left V 4 bases short and J 0 bases short, with 9 bases between. The CDR3 nucleotides read TGCAGTGCTATGGGCCCTTTGAACACTGAAGCTTTCTTT. Its translation is CSAMGPLNTEAFF.

There are many counts of this clonotype. CDR3 nucleotide sequence: TGTGCCAGCAGTACCCGGGGACTGGGGGCCTACGAGCAGTACTTC. Its translation: CASSTRGLGAYEQYF. The rearrangement links TRBV6-2 or TRBV6-3 to TRBJ2-7, with D possibly matching TRBD2 (6 bases). With 5 bases removed from V and 2 bases from J, the gap between germline ends came to 16 bases. The germline V gene encodes CDR1 MNHEY and CDR2 SVGEGT. This CDR3 comprises 15 residues.

The rearrangement uses TRBV4-1 and TRBJ2-7, with D hard to call. This CDR3 comprises 12 residues. With 0 bases removed from V and 7 bases from J, the gap between germline ends came to 7 bases. Germline loops: CDR1 MGHRA, CDR2 YSYEKL. CDR3 region: CASSQDKSEQYF. CDR3 DNA sequence: TGCGCCAGCAGCCAAGATAAGTCAGAGCAGTACTTC.

The rearrangement uses TRBV25-1 and TRBJ2-5; no clear D gene. The ends were cut back, 4 bases at V and 3 bases at J, with 18 bases in the middle. Germline V gene sequence: CDR1 MGHDK, CDR2 SYGVNS. The CDR3 spans 16 residues. The DNA for the CDR3 is TGTGCCAGCAGTGCTAGAGATGTGTGGCCGGAAGAGACCCAGTACTTC. Translation gives CASSARDVWPEETQYF.

As concerns this clonotype: A much larger clone lies one base from this, so it may be a read error. The chain recombines TRBV30 with TRBJ1-2, with 7 bases fitting TRBD1. The CDR3 loop spans 13 amino acids. Germline-derived CDR1 and CDR2 are GTSNPN and SVGIG (reference sequence). The trim removed 5 bases at V and 4 bases at J, leaving 7 bases unmatched. The CDR3 region is CAWGSTGTYGYTF. The CDR3 region has the DNA TGTGCCTGGGGTTCGACAGGGACCTATGGCTACACCTTC.

Details on this clonotype: An end of the junction does not agree with germline; a read error may underlie this. J is TRBJ2-7 and V is TRBV6-2 or TRBV6-3; D gene ambiguous. The length of the CDR3 is 15 residues. CDR1 and CDR2 from the germline V gene are MNHEY and SVGEGT. The CDR3 reads CASSPLHLGTYEQCF. In DNA form, the CDR3 reads TGTGCCAGCAGTCCCCTCCACCTAGGAACCTACGAGCAGTGCTTC.

This clonotype was seen repeatedly, ten times or more. This sequence joins TRBV5-6 and TRBJ1-2; 8 nucleotides align to TRBD1. This CDR3 is 16 amino acids long. With 0 bases clipped from V and 4 bases from J, the junction kept 8 bases outside the gene matches. Germline loops: CDR1 SGHDT, CDR2 YYEEEE. The DNA for the CDR3 is TGTGCCAGCAGCTTGGATGCAGGGGGCTATATCTATGGCTACACCTTC. Translating gives CASSLDAGGYIYGYTF.

This clonotype showed up many times. The V and J genes are TRBV6-1 and TRBJ1-2; TRBD1 is a possible D gene (6 bases). Germline V gene lookup returns CDR1 MNHNS and CDR2 SASEGT. This CDR3 contains 14 residues. Between the trimmed V and J ends, which lost 1 base and 5 bases, there was a span of 11 bases. CDR3 sequence (DNA): TGTGCCAGCAGTGAAGGGACAGAAGAATATGGCTACACCTTC. It encodes CASSEGTEEYGYTF.

This clonotype showed up many times. The J gene is TRBJ2-3, the V gene TRBV14; 9 nucleotides match TRBD2. CDR3 length: 15 residues. Germline CDR1 SGHDN, CDR2 FVKESK. V lost 1 base, J lost 7 bases, and 6 bases stayed unmatched. DNA of the CDR3: TGTGCCAGCAGCCAAGCCCTAGCGGGGTATAATACGCAGTATTTT. It codes for CASSQALAGYNTQYF.

To note about this clonotype: A much larger clone differs from this one at a single base, so this may be a read error. The J gene is TRBJ2-2, the V gene TRBV12-3 or TRBV12-4; 7 nucleotides agree with TRBD1. J was trimmed by 7 bases and V by 8 bases; bases with no gene match: 7. There are 13 residues in the CDR3. CDR3 DNA: TGTGCCAGCGGCCACCGACAGGGCGGGGAGCTGTTTTTT. This sequence encodes CASGHRQGGELFF.

This clonotype was found many times. This chain connects TRBV19 to TRBJ2-1; TRBD1 agrees at 10 bases. This CDR3 is built from 15 residues. The V segment lost 3 bases and the J segment 9 bases; nucleotides outside the gene matches: 8. The V gene's germline CDR1 is LNHDA and CDR2 SQIVND (reference sequence). The CDR3 loop is CASSMTRGTGAEQFF. The CDR3, as DNA: TGTGCCAGTAGTATGACCCGAGGGACAGGGGCTGAGCAGTTCTTC.

This clonotype was counted only a few times. The rearrangement joins TRBV6-2 or TRBV6-3 to TRBJ2-5; possibly TRBD2 for D (5 bases). Trimming pared 5 bases from V and 8 bases from J, leaving 12 bases between. Looked up from germline, CDR1 is MNHEY and CDR2 is SVGEGT. The length of the CDR3 is 12 residues. The CDR3 region is CASSPTRVTQYF. The CDR3 nucleotides are TGTGCCAGCAGTCCCACGAGGGTCACCCAGTACTTC.

With regard to this clonotype: This may arise from a read error, as a much more abundant clone is one base away. The CDR3 region is CVSSSGLAGGRETQYF. In DNA form, the CDR3 reads TGTGTCAGCAGCTCTGGACTAGCGGGAGGGAGGGAGACCCAGTACTTC. This chain joins TRBV9 and TRBJ2-5; 15 bases match TRBD2. Germline V lookup: CDR1 SGDLS, CDR2 YYNGEE. The CDR3 is made up of 16 amino acids.

The rearrangement joins TRBV6-6 to TRBJ1-5, with a tentative D call TRBD1 (5 bases). Trimming shortened V by 1 base and J by 1 base, and 11 bases separated the two germline ends. Germline V gene lookup returns CDR1 MNHNY and CDR2 SVGAGI (reference sequence). This CDR3 is 16 amino acids long. CDR3 sequence (DNA): TGTGCCAGCAGTTACTACGGCAGGGCGAGCAATCAGCCCCAGCATTTT. Protein: CASSYYGRASNQPQHF.

The table lists this clonotype with many counts. The chain joins TRBV15 to TRBJ2-3, with a possible D match to TRBD2 (5 bases). CDR1 and CDR2 (germline): LNHNV, YYDKDF (reference sequence). V lost 0 bases and J lost 4, with 23 bases in between. This CDR3 is 19 amino acids long. CDR3 sequence: CATSRDPLGYRPGADTQYF. CDR3 sequence (DNA): TGTGCCACCAGCAGAGATCCGCTGGGATATCGGCCCGGGGCAGATACGCAGTATTTT. The full variable domain, rest sourced from reference TRBV15 and TRBJ2-3, is DAMVIQNPRYQVTQFGKPVTLSCSQTLNHNVMYWYQQKSSQAPKLLFHYYDKDFNNEADTPDNFQSRRPNTSFCFLDIRSPGLGDTAMYLCATSRDPLGYRPGADTQYFGPGTRLTVL.

This clonotype was recorded many times. The gene calls are TRBV19 and TRBJ1-2; a weak D match, TRBD1 (5 bases). Germline V lookup: CDR1 LNHDA, CDR2 SQIVND (reference sequence). The V gene lost 5 bases and the J gene lost 2 bases, with 15 bases spanning the gap. CDR3 length: 15 amino acids. DNA of the CDR3: TGTGCCAGTAGTCTGACAGCGCAAGGGAACTATGGCTACACCTTC. This sequence encodes CASSLTAQGNYGYTF.

This clonotype was counted ten times or more. The chain is built from TRBV6-1 and TRBJ2-3; D gene unclear. The CDR3 has 12 residues. The germline gives CDR1 MNHNS, CDR2 SASEGT. Trimming pared 8 bases from V and 1 base from J, leaving 7 bases between. Here the CDR3 DNA reads TGTGCCAGCTTACGTGGCACAGATACGCAGTATTTT. Amino acid sequence: CASLRGTDTQYF.

The table lists this clonotype with many counts. The J gene is TRBJ1-3, the V gene TRBV20-1; D may be TRBD1 (5 bases). The CDR3 length is 13 residues. Germline V gene sequence: CDR1 DFQATT, CDR2 SNEGSKA (reference sequence). V lost 3 bases and J 1 base, leaving 7 bases between the germline ends. The CDR3 loop is CSASRGSGNTIYF. In DNA form, the CDR3 reads TGCAGTGCTAGTCGGGGGTCTGGAAACACCATATATTTT.